The 32 T cell receptor beta chains listed next were all sequenced from one sample in a study of cytomegalovirus exposure and HLA in healthy donors (dated by TCRdb to 2016 to 2017). Libraries came from the immunoSEQ multiplex PCR assay. A mixture of 60 forward primers for TCR Vbeta segments and 13 reverse primers for TCR Jbeta segments was used in the multiplex PCR. This immuneACCESS table, as held by TCRdb, lists in-frame sequences with V and J called but not all clones. Of the missing ones, under half trace to an unresolved V gene in checked studies; the others have no known cause. This sample comprises about 150,000 clones, about 87% of them detected only once. The top ten clonotypes cover 5.2% of the sample. The sequenced material came from PBMCs. These receptors were taken from a woman in her twenties or thirties in good health and CMV-seronegative.

In the case of this clone: No conserved phenylalanine or tryptophan is present at the end of the CDR3, so a read error is the likely explanation. It is unclear where the CDR3 begins or ends on the DNA, so no DNA is shown, and the CDR3 is as TCRdb lists it. The chain employs TRBV28 and TRBJ1-5; TRBD1 is taken as the D call from the table, unchecked against the DNA. Germline CDR1 and CDR2: MDHEN and SYDVKM. From its first to its last residue, the CDR3 has 11 amino acids. The chain's CDR3 is CASSSPRQLFL.

This chain uses TRBV30 with TRBJ1-6, with D possibly being TRBD1 (5 bases). Trimming stripped 5 bases from V and 7 bases from J, with 15 bases between. Germline V gene sequence: CDR1 GTSNPN, CDR2 SVGIG (reference sequence). The CDR3 is 14 residues long. CDR3 DNA: TGTGCCTGGTCGTTCGGGACTCGCAATTCACCCCTCCACTTT. Translation gives CAWSFGTRNSPLHF.

The chain links TRBV6-5 to TRBJ1-4, with D maybe TRBD1 (6 bases). CDR3 size: 15 residues. CDR1 and CDR2 (germline): MNHEY, SVGAGI. Trimming took 0 bases from V and 6 from J, leaving 11 bases between them. The CDR3 region is CASSYSGRGYEKLFF. The CDR3, as DNA: TGTGCCAGCAGTTACTCTGGTAGGGGGTATGAAAAACTGTTTTTT.

The chain recombines TRBV28 with TRBJ2-5; 9 bases fit TRBD1. The DNA end lines up better with TRBJ2-7; the J call may be wrong. CDR3 length: 14 amino acids. Per germline, CDR1 MDHEN and CDR2 SYDVKM. The chain's CDR3 is CASTRDRVLYEQYF. CDR3 DNA sequence: TGTGCCAGCACAAGGGACAGGGTTCTCTACGAGCAGTACTTC.

This clone was observed a single time. The chain employs TRBV7-3 and TRBJ1-5, with D unresolved. V gave up 5 bases and J gave up 7 bases, with 12 bases separating them. Per the germline V gene, CDR1 is SGHTA and CDR2 is FQGTGA. This CDR3 region has 13 residues. Written as DNA, the CDR3 is TGTGCCAGCAGCGAACATCCCGGGCAGCCCCAGCATTTT. It specifies CASSEHPGQPQHF.

This clone was counted only a few times. The V gene is TRBV5-6, the J gene TRBJ1-5; no clear D. V was pared by 1 base and J by 16 bases, with 18 bases between. The CDR3 is made up of 13 amino acids. Germline V gene data show CDR1 as SGHDT and CDR2 as YYEEEE. CDR3 sequence (DNA): TGTGCCAGCAGCTTGTTAATCGGAGGGCCGGTTCATTTT. Translated: CASSLLIGGPVHF.

This clone was seen a single time. V gene TRBV7-3 combines with J gene TRBJ1-5, with D perhaps TRBD1 (6 bases). The CDR3 is made up of 13 amino acids. Trimming left V 5 bases short and J 5 bases short, with 10 bases between. CDR1 is SGHTA, CDR2 FQGTGA, per germline. The CDR3 is CASSRDIDQPQHF. CDR3 DNA: TGTGCCAGCAGCCGGGACATCGATCAGCCCCAGCATTTT.

This chain connects TRBV25-1 to TRBJ2-3, with 10 bases that match TRBD1. The CDR3 runs to 17 residues. Per the germline V gene, CDR1 is MGHDK and CDR2 is SYGVNS. The CDR3 region is CVLGEPPGQGHTDTQYF. CDR3 nucleotide sequence: TGTGTCCTCGGGGAGCCGCCGGGACAGGGGCACACAGATACGCAGTATTTT.

V and J are TRBV18 and TRBJ1-1; TRBD1 is a possible D gene (6 bases). From germline, CDR1 is KGHSH and CDR2 LQKENI. V lost 6 bases and J lost 1, with 15 bases in between. The CDR3 is made up of 15 amino acids. DNA of the CDR3: TGTGCCAGCTCCCTTCCCGGACAGCGGAACACTGAAGCTTTCTTT. Its translation is CASSLPGQRNTEAFF. Based on the CDR3 plus reference TRBV18 and TRBJ1-1, the full variable domain is NAGVMQNPRHLVRRRGQEARLRCSPMKGHSHVYWYRQLPEEGLKFMVYLQKENIIDESGMPKERFSAEFPKEGPSILRIQQVVRGDSAAYFCASSLPGQRNTEAFFGQGTRLTVV.

This sequence joins TRBV9 and TRBJ2-4; TRBD2 agrees at 13 bases. With 3 bases clipped from V and 8 bases from J, the junction kept 2 bases outside the gene matches. Germline V lookup: CDR1 SGDLS, CDR2 YYNGEE. The CDR3 has 14 amino acids. CDR3 in DNA: TGTGCCAGCAGCGGGACTAGCGGGAGAGACATTCAGTACTTC. Amino acids: CASSGTSGRDIQYF.

The V and J genes are TRBV21-1 and TRBJ1-5; the listed D gene, TRBD1, was not tested against the DNA. TRBV21-1 represents a pseudogene. This CDR3 has 20 residues. Here the CDR3 reads CASSKALLAKKGQCHQPQHF. Written as DNA, the CDR3 is TGTGCCAGCAGCAAAGCGCTTCTCGCTAAAAAGGGACAGTGTCATCAGCCCCAGCATTTT.

The chain is built from TRBV27 and TRBJ1-2; D unclear. Trimming removed 5 bases at V and 2 bases at J, with 15 bases between. This CDR3 has 15 residues. Germline loops: CDR1 MNHEY, CDR2 SMNVEV (reference sequence). In nucleotides, the CDR3 is TGTGCCAGCAGTCCGGCTTGGACGGGGAACTATGGCTACACCTTC. This codes for CASSPAWTGNYGYTF.

J is TRBJ2-7 and V is TRBV5-1, with 9 bases matching TRBD1. CDR1 and CDR2 (germline): SGHRS, YFSETQ. V gave up 0 bases and J gave up 2 bases; unmatched junction bases: 3. The CDR3 runs to 15 residues. The CDR3 DNA reads TGCGCCAGCAGCTTGGGGGACAGGGTAGCCTACGAGCAGTACTTC. Translation: CASSLGDRVAYEQYF.

The chain employs TRBV7-9 and TRBJ1-2, with 9 nucleotides matching TRBD1. Per germline, CDR1 SEHNR and CDR2 FQNEAQ (reference sequence). The CDR3 contains 16 residues. After removal of 1 base from V and 1 base from J, the junction contained 4 bases not matched to a gene. The CDR3 sequence: CASSLVGQGYNYGYTF. CDR3 bases: TGTGCCAGCAGCTTAGTGGGACAGGGATATAACTATGGCTACACCTTC.

The chain links TRBV28 to TRBJ1-5; 9 positions agree with TRBD1. J gave up 4 bases and V 5 bases, and 6 bases lay outside the gene matches. This CDR3 has 15 residues. Per germline, CDR1 MDHEN and CDR2 SYDVKM. The CDR3 protein is CASSPGQGWNQPQHF. In DNA form, the CDR3 reads TGTGCCAGCAGTCCCGGACAGGGGTGGAATCAGCCCCAGCATTTT.

This clone appeared a single time. J is TRBJ2-1 and V is TRBV19; 14 nucleotides line up with TRBD2. This CDR3 has 16 amino acids. V shed 4 bases, J shed 4 bases, and the junction held 3 bases outside the gene matches. The V gene's germline CDR1 is LNHDA and CDR2 SQIVND (reference sequence). The CDR3 coding sequence is TGTGCCAGTAGTAGCCGGACTAGCGGGAGGTACAATGAGCAGTTCTTC. Its protein is CASSSRTSGRYNEQFF.

The gene calls are TRBV7-5 and TRBJ2-1; the table's D call of TRBD2 was not tested on the DNA. TRBV7-5 is tagged as a pseudogene. CDR3 length: 14 amino acids. The CDR3 loop is CASLLAEKYNEQFF. As DNA, the CDR3 is TGTGCCAGCCTACTAGCGGAGAAGTACAATGAGCAGTTCTTC.

The V call is TRBV30, the J call TRBJ2-7, with unresolved D. In germline, CDR1 is GTSNPN, CDR2 SVGIG (reference sequence). The CDR3 runs 11 residues. V lost 2 bases to trimming and J lost 4 bases, with 6 bases between them. The CDR3 DNA follows: TGTGCCTGGAGTATCTATTACGAGCAGTACTTC. Its protein product is CAWSIYYEQYF.

The chain employs TRBV30 and TRBJ1-1; the D gene is possibly TRBD1 (5 bases). Between the trimmed V and J ends, which lost 7 bases and 0 bases, there was a span of 12 bases. Germline V CDR1 and CDR2: GTSNPN, SVGIG (reference sequence). The CDR3 contains 13 residues. The CDR3 nucleotides are TGTGCCTACTCCCCGGACATGAACACTGAAGCTTTCTTT. Protein product: CAYSPDMNTEAFF.

The rearrangement joins TRBV7-8 to TRBJ2-7; 11 bases are shared with TRBD1. With V trimmed by 4 bases and J by 5 bases, 10 bases remained unmatched. The germline gives CDR1 SGHVS, CDR2 FQNEAQ. The CDR3 extends over 16 amino acids. The CDR3: CASSSDRDRGFHEQYF. The CDR3 nucleotides are TGTGCCAGCAGCTCTGACCGGGACAGGGGGTTCCACGAGCAGTACTTC. The complete variable domain, with remaining parts taken from reference TRBV7-8 and TRBJ2-7, reads GAGVSQSPRYKVAKRGQDVALRCDPISGHVSLFWYQQALGQGPEFLTYFQNEAQLDKSGLPSDRFFAERPEGSVSTLKIQRTQQEDSAVYLCASSSDRDRGFHEQYFGPGTRLTVT.

The chain has TRBV5-4 and TRBJ2-7; TRBD1 matches at 8 bases. Germline V gene lookup returns CDR1 SGHNT and CDR2 YYREEE (reference sequence). V lost 0 bases, J lost 2 bases, and 1 base stayed unmatched. This CDR3 is built from 14 residues. In DNA, the CDR3 is TGTGCCAGCAGCTTGGGGACAGGGACCTACGAGCAGTACTTC. Its protein is CASSLGTGTYEQYF.

On this clone: At one boundary the junction diverges from the germline segment, which might be a read error. V is TRBV7-2 and J is TRBJ1-2; 9 bases fit TRBD1. CDR3 length equals 16 residues. Germline V CDR1 and CDR2: SGHTA, FQGNSA. The CDR3 nucleotides read TGTGCCAGCAGCTTCTTAGGAGGGACAGGGAGCTATGGCTACCCCTTC. Amino acids: CASSFLGGTGSYGYPF.

The rearrangement links TRBV27 to TRBJ2-6; possible D gene TRBD2, 5 bases. CDR1 is MNHEY and CDR2 is SMNVEV in the germline V gene (reference sequence). The CDR3 covers 16 residues. Deletions cut 2 bases from V and 0 bases from J, with 8 bases between. The CDR3 nucleotides are TGTGCCAGCAGTTTACTAGCCCCCTCTGGGGCCAACGTCCTGACTTTC. Its protein is CASSLLAPSGANVLTF.

There are a few counts of this clone. The rearrangement joins TRBV7-9 to TRBJ1-1; D gene uncertain. The germline V gene encodes CDR1 SEHNR and CDR2 FQNEAQ (reference sequence). Trimming stripped 8 bases from V and 1 base from J, with 14 bases between. CDR3 length: 14 amino acids. CDR3 bases: TGTGCCAGCGTTCAGCGGGCCCCGAACACTGAAGCTTTCTTT. Translation: CASVQRAPNTEAFF.

V and J are TRBV10-3 and TRBJ1-1; the D is unclear. CDR1 and CDR2 from the germline V gene are ENHRY and SYGVKD. CDR3 size: 15 residues. V gave up 10 bases and J gave up 0 bases, with 18 bases separating them. CDR3 coding DNA: TGTGCCACCGAAAAGTCGAGGCAGTTGAACACTGAAGCTTTCTTT. It specifies CATEKSRQLNTEAFF.

This clone showed up just a few times. V is TRBV7-8 and J is TRBJ2-1, with D possibly matching TRBD2 (5 bases). Germline CDR1 is SGHVS and CDR2 is FQNEAQ. V was trimmed by 4 bases and J by 9 bases, leaving 16 bases between them. This CDR3 contains 14 residues. The CDR3 nucleotides are TGTGCCAGCAGCTCCTCGACTACCCGCGGTGAGCAGTTCTTC. It translates to CASSSSTTRGEQFF.

The J gene is TRBJ2-5, the V gene TRBV21-1; the D segment call TRBD1 is taken from the table without a DNA check. TRBV21-1 is described as a pseudogene. The CDR3 is 14 residues long. CDR3 amino acids: CASLPARAWETQYF. As DNA, the CDR3 is TGTGCCAGCCTTCCTGCCAGGGCGTGGGAGACCCAGTACTTC.

The rearrangement uses TRBV7-9 and TRBJ2-7; the D is unclear. Deletions cut 3 bases from V and 0 bases from J, with 6 bases between. The germline gives CDR1 SEHNR, CDR2 FQNEAQ (reference sequence). This CDR3 contains 13 residues. CDR3 sequence: CASSLWASYEQYF. The CDR3, as DNA: TGTGCCAGCAGCTTGTGGGCCTCCTACGAGCAGTACTTC.

This chain uses TRBV19 with TRBJ2-6; 8 nucleotides align to TRBD1. J lost 2 bases, V lost 3 bases, and 0 bases had no gene match. The CDR3 runs 15 residues. Germline V gene sequence: CDR1 LNHDA, CDR2 SQIVND (reference sequence). CDR3 amino acids: CASSIRGPGANVLTF. The CDR3 DNA reads as TGTGCCAGTAGTATCAGGGGGCCTGGGGCCAACGTCCTGACTTTC.

The rearrangement links TRBV5-4 to TRBJ2-7, with D perhaps matching TRBD2 (7 bases). V shed 4 bases and J shed 6 bases, with 14 bases lying between them. The CDR3 is made up of 13 amino acids. Germline V lookup: CDR1 SGHNT, CDR2 YYREEE (reference sequence). CDR3 region: CASSVTRGGEQYF. CDR3 bases: TGTGCCAGCAGCGTGACAAGGGGGGGCGAGCAGTACTTC.

V gene TRBV9 combines with J gene TRBJ2-2; TRBD2 agrees at 16 bases. Per the germline V gene, CDR1 is SGDLS and CDR2 is YYNGEE. This CDR3 has 20 amino acids. Trimming cost V 4 bases and J 4 bases; bases outside gene matches: 13. CDR3 residues: CASSRRGTSGRALGTGELFF. The CDR3 DNA reads TGTGCCAGCAGCCGTAGAGGGACTAGCGGGAGGGCCCTCGGCACCGGGGAGCTGTTTTTT.

The J gene is TRBJ1-1, the V gene TRBV9; the D is unclear. V was shortened by 0 bases and J by 1 base, with 10 bases between the two germline ends. CDR3 size: 15 residues. The germline V gene encodes CDR1 SGDLS and CDR2 YYNGEE. The CDR3 spells CASSVDPRRNTEAFF. CDR3 sequence (DNA): TGTGCCAGCAGCGTAGACCCCCGCAGGAACACTGAAGCTTTCTTT.